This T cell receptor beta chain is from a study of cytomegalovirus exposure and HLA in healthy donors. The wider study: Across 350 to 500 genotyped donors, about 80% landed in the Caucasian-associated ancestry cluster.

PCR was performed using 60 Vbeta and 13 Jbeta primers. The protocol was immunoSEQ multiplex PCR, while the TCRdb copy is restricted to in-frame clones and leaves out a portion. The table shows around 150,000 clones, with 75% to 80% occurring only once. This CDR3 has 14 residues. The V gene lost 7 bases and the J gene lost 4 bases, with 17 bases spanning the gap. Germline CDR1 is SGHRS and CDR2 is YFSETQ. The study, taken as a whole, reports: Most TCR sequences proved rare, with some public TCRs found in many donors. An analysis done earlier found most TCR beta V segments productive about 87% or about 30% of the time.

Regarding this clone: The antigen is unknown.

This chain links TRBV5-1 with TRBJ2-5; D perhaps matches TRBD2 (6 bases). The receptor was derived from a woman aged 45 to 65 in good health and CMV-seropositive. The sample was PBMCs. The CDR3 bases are TGCGCCAGCGGTGGAGCTAGCGACGCAGAGACCCAGTACTTC. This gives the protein CASGGASDAETQYF. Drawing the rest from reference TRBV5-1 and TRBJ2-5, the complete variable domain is KAGVTQTPRYLIKTRGQQVTLSCSPISGHRSVSWYQQTPGQGLQFLFEYFSETQRNKGNFPGRFSGRQFSNSRSEMNVSTLELGDSALYLCASGGASDAETQYFGPGTRLLVL.